These T cell receptor beta chains were read from a single sample in a study of blood T cell repertoires in COVID-19. Profiled with immunoSEQ multiplex PCR; TCRdb holds only in-frame clones, not every one. In the table there are a few hundred thousand clones, about 90% of which are singletons. Sequencing was done on a sample of PBMCs or T cells enriched from blood (not recorded which). The receptor set was obtained from a human donor in a cohort exposed to, infected with or recovered from COVID-19 (not recorded which). The donor label of this sample is uncertain. The CDR3 runs from the conserved cysteine through the conserved F or W. Fields, in order: J gene, clone size, V gene, D gene, CDR3 length, CDR3 DNA, CDR3 protein. A D gene is named only where the DNA matches it firmly. Part of the rows lack a size; the others show once, few, many or a class for expanded clones.

>TRBJ2-7|-|TRBV12-3/TRBV12-4|TRBD1|12
TGTGCCAGCACCGATGGACAGGGCAGCCAGTCCTTC
CASTDGQGSQSF
>TRBJ2-2|-|TRBV10-2|TRBD1|16
TGCGCCAGCAGCAGCCCGGGACAGTCCTACACCGGGGAGCTGTTTTTT
CASSSPGQSYTGELFF
>TRBJ2-7|-|TRBV9|-|12
TGTGCCAGCAGCGTAGCTGGGCACGAGCAGTACTTC
CASSVAGHEQYF
>TRBJ2-7|-|TRBV7-2|TRBD2|14
TGTGCCAGCAGCTCTGGGACTAGCGGCTACGAGCAGTACTTC
CASSSGTSGYEQYF
>TRBJ1-5|-|TRBV4-1|-|13
TGCGCCAGCAGCCAAGATTGGAGACAGCCCCAGCATTTT
CASSQDWRQPQHF
>TRBJ2-1|few|TRBV25-1|-|14
TGTGCCAGCAGCCCGACAGTCTCCTACAATGAGCAGTTCTTC
CASSPTVSYNEQFF
>TRBJ1-1|once|TRBV20-1|-|11
TGCAGTGCTTCAGGGGACACTGAAGCTTTCTTT
CSASGDTEAFF
>TRBJ1-1|-|TRBV7-8|-|18
TGTGCCAGCAGCTTATGGGAGGGTATGGCGTCGATGAACACTGAAGCTTTCTTT
CASSLWEGMASMNTEAFF
>TRBJ2-7|-|TRBV7-2|-|13
TGTGCCAGCAGCTCCTCCTTCTCCTACGAGCAGTACTTC
CASSSSFSYEQYF
>TRBJ2-5|-|TRBV7-9|TRBD1|13
TGTGCCAGCAGCGCTGACAGGGAAGAGACCCAGTACTTC
CASSADREETQYF
>TRBJ2-1|-|TRBV29-1|-|15
TGCAGCGTTGAAGATGGAGGGGAGAGAGGCAATGAGCAGTTCTTC
CSVEDGGERGNEQFF
>TRBJ1-4|-|TRBV12-5|-|12
TGTGCTAGTGGTCCCCGAGATGAAAAACTGTTTTTT
CASGPRDEKLFF
>TRBJ1-1|-|TRBV18|-|17
TGTGCCAGCTCACCTCCGGAGCCAAACCTTGGAGACACTGAAGCTTTCTTT
CASSPPEPNLGDTEAFF
>TRBJ2-5|-|TRBV18|TRBD2|14
TGTGCCAGCTCACCACCCGGGGGGGGAGAGACCCAGTACTTC
CASSPPGGGETQYF
>TRBJ2-7|-|TRBV5-5|-|14
TGTGCCAGCAGCTTGGAGTGGGTAGGGGGCGAGCAGTACTTC
CASSLEWVGGEQYF
>TRBJ1-6|once|TRBV7-3|TRBD1|13
TGTGCCAGCAGCTCGACAGGGAACTCACCCCTCCACTTT
CASSSTGNSPLHF
>TRBJ2-1|-|TRBV29-1|-|14
TGCAGCGTTGTGGACAGAGGGGAATACAATGAGCAGTTCTTC
CSVVDRGEYNEQFF
>TRBJ1-1|once|TRBV10-1|-|12
TGCGCCAGCAGCACCCCGACAGGAGAAGCTTTCTTT
CASSTPTGEAFF
>TRBJ2-1|-|TRBV15|TRBD2|16
TGTGCCACCAGCAGGGAACTAGCGGGGGGGCTTAATGAGCAGTTCTTC
CATSRELAGGLNEQFF
>TRBJ1-3|once|TRBV11-2|-|16
TGTGCCAGCAGCTTCAGGGGAGCCAACTCTGGAAACACCATATATTTT
CASSFRGANSGNTIYF
>TRBJ2-7|-|TRBV28|-|15
TGTGCCAGCAGCCCGGCCATCGGGGGCTCCTACGAGCAGTACTTC
CASSPAIGGSYEQYF
>TRBJ2-3|-|TRBV29-1|-|16
TGCAGCGTTGAAGACAGGGGGGCGACTAGCACAGATACGCAGTATTTT
CSVEDRGATSTDTQYF
>TRBJ1-6|-|TRBV28|-|14
TGTGCCAGCAGTTTGGCAGGTATTAATTCACCCCTCCACTTT
CASSLAGINSPLHF
>TRBJ2-5|-|TRBV19|TRBD2|15
TGTGCCAGTAGTATGCGGGGGGTAAGAGAAGAGACCCAGTACTTC
CASSMRGVREETQYF
>TRBJ2-1|-|TRBV23-1|TRBD1|12
TGCGCCAGCCTCGACAGGGGAAGGGAGCAGTTCTTC
CASLDRGREQFF
>TRBJ2-1|-|TRBV9|TRBD2|17
TGTGCCAGCAGCGTAGTGTCGGGCGGGGGGGCCTACAATGAGCAGTTCTTC
CASSVVSGGGAYNEQFF
>TRBJ1-1|-|TRBV12-3/TRBV12-4|-|13
TGTGCCAGCAGTTCGCCAGGGAACACTGAAGCTTTCTTT
CASSSPGNTEAFF
>TRBJ1-4|-|TRBV20-1|-|16
TGCAGTGCGAGTCGGCAGGGGCTACTGGACCGTGAAAAACTGTTTTTT
CSASRQGLLDREKLFF
>TRBJ2-4|-|TRBV9|-|15
TGTGCCAGCAGCGTAGGGACAATAATGACGGACATTCAGTACTTC
CASSVGTIMTDIQYF
>TRBJ2-2|-|TRBV3-1/TRBV3-2|-|16
TGTGCCAGCAGCCGGTGGGGGAGGAGTAACACCGGGGAGCTGTTTTTT
CASSRWGRSNTGELFF
>TRBJ2-3|few|TRBV7-8|TRBD2|17
TGTGCCAGCAGCTTTGCCCGGATTAGCGGGGGGGCCGATACGCAGTATTTT
CASSFARISGGADTQYF
>TRBJ2-2|-|TRBV5-4|-|14
TGTGCCAGCAGGTCGGGAAGAGAGGCCGGGGAGCTGTTTTTT
CASRSGREAGELFF
>TRBJ2-3|-|TRBV9|TRBD2|16
TGTGCCAGCAGCGCCCGTGGTAGCGGGGACCGAGGTACGCAGTATTTT
CASSARGSGDRGTQYF
>TRBJ1-1|-|TRBV12-3/TRBV12-4|-|13
TGTGCCAGCAGTTTCCCCGGGGACACTGAAGCTTTCTTT
CASSFPGDTEAFF
>TRBJ2-1|-|TRBV13|TRBD2|17
TGTGCCAGCAGCTTCACTAGCGGGGGGGCCTCCTACAATGAGCAGTTCTTC
CASSFTSGGASYNEQFF
>TRBJ1-2|-|TRBV5-4|-|15
TGTGCCAGCAGCTTCGGTCGAGGGGGTGACTATGGCTACACCTTC
CASSFGRGGDYGYTF
>TRBJ2-6|-|TRBV27|TRBD1|17
TGTGCCAGCAGACCGGACAGGGGGCTACGTGGGGCCAACGTCCTGACTTTC
CASRPDRGLRGANVLTF
>TRBJ2-7|-|TRBV6-5|-|13
TGTGCCAGCAGCCGTGGGAGACCCTACGAGCAGTACTTC
CASSRGRPYEQYF
>TRBJ2-4|-|TRBV5-5|TRBD1|16
TGTGCCAGCAGCCGGACCGGGACAGGGGTGCAGGACATTCAGTACTTC
CASSRTGTGVQDIQYF
>TRBJ1-3|-|TRBV19|-|15
TGTGCCAGTACTGACAGCTCGTTCTTGGGAAACACCATATATTTT
CASTDSSFLGNTIYF
>TRBJ1-3|-|TRBV3-1/TRBV3-2|-|15
TGTGCCAGCAGTCAACGAGGGCGGCCTGGAAACACCATATATTTT
CASSQRGRPGNTIYF
>TRBJ1-2|many|TRBV5-4|TRBD1|15
TGTGCCAGCAGCTTGGTAGGCAGGGGGCTGGGTGGCTACACCTTC
CASSLVGRGLGGYTF
>TRBJ2-3|-|TRBV9|-|15
TGTGCCAGCAGCGTTGGCGAGGCTAGCACAGATACGCAGTATTTT
CASSVGEASTDTQYF
>TRBJ2-1|-|TRBV19|TRBD1|13
TGTGCCAGCCGACAGGGCTCCTACAATGAGCAGTTCTTC
CASRQGSYNEQFF
>TRBJ1-6|-|TRBV11-2|-|15
TGTGCCAGCAGCTTAGCAACAGGACTAAATTCACCCCTCCACTTT
CASSLATGLNSPLHF
>TRBJ2-4|-|TRBV6-5|-|16
TGTGCCAGCAGTTACGTCCCTGGGCTAGCCAAAAACATTCAGTACTTC
CASSYVPGLAKNIQYF
>TRBJ2-7|-|TRBV30|-|12
TGTGCCTGCAACCCGACTCGGGGGAAGCAGTACTTC
CACNPTRGKQYF
>TRBJ1-1|-|TRBV5-6|-|14
TGTGCCAGCAGCTTCGGGGCGGGGAGCACTGAAGCTTTCTTT
CASSFGAGSTEAFF
>TRBJ2-3|-|TRBV3-1/TRBV3-2|TRBD2|19
TGTGCCAGCAGCCAGAAAGGGACTAGCGGGGGCCCTAGCACAGATACGCAGTATTTT
CASSQKGTSGGPSTDTQYF
>TRBJ1-1|-|TRBV6-5|TRBD1|14
TGTGCCAGCAGTTGGGGGCAGGGGGGCCCTGAAGCTTTCTTT
CASSWGQGGPEAFF
>TRBJ1-1|once|TRBV5-6|TRBD1|16
TGTGCCAGCAGCTTGGAGCCCGGGACAGCGAACACTGAAGCTTTCTTT
CASSLEPGTANTEAFF
>TRBJ1-2|-|TRBV7-9|TRBD1|14
TGTGCCAGCAGCTTAGCCACCACAGGGGTAGCCTACACCTTC
CASSLATTGVAYTF
>TRBJ2-1|-|TRBV9|TRBD1|16
TGTGCCAGCAGCGTATTCCCGGGACAGGGTTCTGATGAGCAGTTCTTC
CASSVFPGQGSDEQFF
>TRBJ2-2|-|TRBV19|TRBD1|15
TGTGCCAGTAGGGGGACAGGGCATCTCGTCGGGGAGCTGTTTTTT
CASRGTGHLVGELFF
>TRBJ2-3|-|TRBV15|TRBD1|15
TGTGCCACGGGACTCGCCGGGACAGGGCCAGATACGCAGTATTTT
CATGLAGTGPDTQYF